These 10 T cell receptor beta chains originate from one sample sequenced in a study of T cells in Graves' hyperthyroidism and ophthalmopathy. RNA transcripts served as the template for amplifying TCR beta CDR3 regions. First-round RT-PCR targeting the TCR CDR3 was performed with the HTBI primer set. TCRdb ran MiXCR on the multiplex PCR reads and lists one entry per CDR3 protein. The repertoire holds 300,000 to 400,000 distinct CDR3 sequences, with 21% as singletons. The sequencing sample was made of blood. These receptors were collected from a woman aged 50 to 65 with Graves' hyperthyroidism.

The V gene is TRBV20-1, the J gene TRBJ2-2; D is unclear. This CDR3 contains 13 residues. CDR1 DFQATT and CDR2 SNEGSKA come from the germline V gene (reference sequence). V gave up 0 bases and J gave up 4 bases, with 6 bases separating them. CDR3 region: CSAREWSTGELFF. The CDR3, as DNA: TGCAGTGCTAGAGAGTGGTCCACCGGGGAGCTGTTTTTT.

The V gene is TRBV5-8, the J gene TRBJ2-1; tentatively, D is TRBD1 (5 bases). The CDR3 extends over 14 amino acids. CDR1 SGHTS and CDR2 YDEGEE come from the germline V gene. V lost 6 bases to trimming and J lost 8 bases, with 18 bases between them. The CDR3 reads CASTLSRVLDEQFF. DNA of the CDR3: TGTGCCAGCACCCTCTCCAGGGTGTTGGATGAGCAGTTCTTC.

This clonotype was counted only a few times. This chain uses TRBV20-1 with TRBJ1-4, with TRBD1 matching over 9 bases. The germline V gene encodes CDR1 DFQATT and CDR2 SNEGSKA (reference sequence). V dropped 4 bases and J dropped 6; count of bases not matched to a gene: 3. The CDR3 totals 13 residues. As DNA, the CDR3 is TGCAGTGCTAAACAGGGGGCGTATGAAAAACTGTTTTTT. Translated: CSAKQGAYEKLFF.

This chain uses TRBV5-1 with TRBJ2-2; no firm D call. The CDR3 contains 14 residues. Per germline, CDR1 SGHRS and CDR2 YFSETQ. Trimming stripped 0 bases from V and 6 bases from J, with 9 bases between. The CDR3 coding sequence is TGCGCCAGCAGCTTGGGCCAGTCCGCCGGGGAGCTGTTTTTT. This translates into CASSLGQSAGELFF.

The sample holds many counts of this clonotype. CDR3 sequence (DNA): TGTGCCAGCAGCTTAGGGGGGACAGAGTTCTTC. It yields the protein CASSLGGTEFF. The gene calls are TRBV11-2 and TRBJ2-1; 7 bases line up with TRBD1. Germline V lookup: CDR1 SGHAT, CDR2 FQNNGV. The CDR3 sequence is 11 residues long. Trimming took 1 base from V and 14 from J; bases not matched to a gene: 2.

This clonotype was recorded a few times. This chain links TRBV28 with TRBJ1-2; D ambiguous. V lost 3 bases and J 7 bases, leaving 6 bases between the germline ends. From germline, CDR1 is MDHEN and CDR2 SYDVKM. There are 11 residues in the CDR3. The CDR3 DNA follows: TGTGCCAGCAGTTTTGGGCTTGGCTACACCTTC. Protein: CASSFGLGYTF.

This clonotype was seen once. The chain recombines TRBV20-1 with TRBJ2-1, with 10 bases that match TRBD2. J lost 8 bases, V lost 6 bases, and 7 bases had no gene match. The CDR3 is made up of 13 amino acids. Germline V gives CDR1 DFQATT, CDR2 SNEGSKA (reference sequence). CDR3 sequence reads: CSAGLADVDEQFF. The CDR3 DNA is TGCAGTGCCGGACTAGCGGATGTGGATGAGCAGTTCTTC.

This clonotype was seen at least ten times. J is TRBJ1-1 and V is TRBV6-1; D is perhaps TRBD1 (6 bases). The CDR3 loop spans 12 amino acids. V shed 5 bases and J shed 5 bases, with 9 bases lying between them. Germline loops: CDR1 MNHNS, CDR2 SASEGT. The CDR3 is CASSQGRTEAFF. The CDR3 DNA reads TGTGCCAGCAGTCAGGGGAGAACTGAAGCTTTCTTT.

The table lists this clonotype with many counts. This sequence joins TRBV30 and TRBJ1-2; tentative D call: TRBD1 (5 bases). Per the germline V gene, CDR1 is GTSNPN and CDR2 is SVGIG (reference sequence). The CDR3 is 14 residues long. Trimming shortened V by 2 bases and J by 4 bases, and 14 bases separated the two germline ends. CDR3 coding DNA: TGTGCCTGGAGTCAAGGGGCTGTTGGCTATGGCTACACCTTC. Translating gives CAWSQGAVGYGYTF.

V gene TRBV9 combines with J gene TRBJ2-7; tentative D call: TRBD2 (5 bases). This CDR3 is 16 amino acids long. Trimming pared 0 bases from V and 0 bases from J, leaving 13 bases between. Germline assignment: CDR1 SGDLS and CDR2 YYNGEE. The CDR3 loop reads CASSVDEGYPSYEQYF. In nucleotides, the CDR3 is TGTGCCAGCAGCGTAGATGAGGGTTATCCCTCCTACGAGCAGTACTTC.